This TCR beta chain was obtained from a study of radiotherapy plus CTLA-4 blockade in lung cancer. CDR1 is LNHNV, CDR2 YYDKDF, per germline (reference sequence). The CDR3 has 15 residues. V lost 1 base to trimming and J lost 0 bases, with 9 bases between them. Patients with chemo-refractory metastatic non-small-cell lung cancer received focal radiation plus CTLA-4 blockade with ipilimumab. TCRdb's table, derived via immunoSEQ multiplex PCR, lists solely in-frame clones and lacks some. Here the sample spans about 46,000 clones, around 79% being singletons. Sequenced material: peripheral blood, taken from a patient treated with radiotherapy plus ipilimumab. The gene calls are TRBV15 and TRBJ2-5; D uncertain. The sequence was obtained from a human donor with non-small cell lung cancer whose response to radiotherapy plus ipilimumab could not be evaluated. The CDR3 reads CATSRGGRYQETQYF. CDR3 nucleotide sequence: TGTGCCACCAGCAGAGGAGGCAGATACCAAGAGACCCAGTACTTC.